A selection of T cell receptor beta chains follows, all from one sample in a study of cytomegalovirus exposure and HLA in healthy donors. Using immunoSEQ multiplex PCR, the repertoire was profiled, and TCRdb retains in-frame clones only, with some absent. The sample has about 140,000 clones. Material for sequencing was PBMCs. The receptors stem from a middle-aged man in good health and CMV-seronegative. CDR3s include the opening cysteine and the closing phenylalanine or tryptophan. D genes are given only for firm matches.

>15|TRBJ2-7|TRBD1|TRBV6-5
CASTPGTGGIYEQYF
TGTGCCAGCACCCCCGGGACAGGGGGCATCTACGAGCAGTACTTC
>15|TRBJ2-3|NA|TRBV6-5
CASLRRQPATDTQYF
TGTGCCAGCCTACGGCGGCAGCCTGCGACGGATACGCAGTATTTT
>15|TRBJ1-5|TRBD1|TRBV5-8
CASIRRGQGNQPQHF
TGTGCCAGCATCCGACGGGGACAGGGGAATCAGCCCCAGCATTTT
>15|TRBJ1-1|NA|TRBV28
CASSFWRRRNTEAFF
NA
>18|TRBJ2-2|TRBD2|TRBV5-5
CASSPLSGGAANTGELFF
TGTGCCAGCAGCCCACTTAGCGGGGGGGCCGCGAACACCGGGGAGCTGTTTTTT
>16|TRBJ2-1|TRBD1|TRBV27
CASSAAGTGKINEQFF
TGTGCCAGCAGTGCAGCCGGGACAGGGAAGATCAATGAGCAGTTCTTC
>15|TRBJ2-7|TRBD2|TRBV27
CASSLFPGGPYEQYF
TGTGCCAGCAGTTTATTTCCGGGGGGGCCCTACGAGCAGTACTTC
>12|TRBJ2-2|TRBD1|TRBV6-6
CASSTGTGELFF
TGTGCCAGCTCGACAGGGACCGGGGAGCTGTTTTTT
>15|TRBJ1-1|NA|TRBV5-1
CASSLAGKASAEAFF
TGCGCCAGCAGCTTGGCCGGTAAGGCAAGCGCTGAAGCTTTCTTT
>13|TRBJ2-7|NA|TRBV7-2
CASAHRDPYEQYF
TGTGCCAGCGCCCACAGGGACCCCTACGAGCAGTACTTC
>15|TRBJ1-1|TRBD1|TRBV4-2
CASSQDLQGSTEAFF
TGTGCCAGCAGCCAAGACCTACAGGGGTCCACTGAAGCTTTCTTT